A selection of T cell receptor beta chains follows, all from one sample in a study of blood T cell repertoires in COVID-19. The protocol was immunoSEQ multiplex PCR, while the TCRdb copy is restricted to in-frame clones and leaves out a portion. Here the sample spans some 170,000 clones, around 80% being singletons. The sequencing sample was made of PBMCs or T cells enriched from blood (not recorded which). The receptors shown here come from a man in his forties or fifties who had recovered from COVID-19. The CDR3 runs from the conserved cysteine through the conserved F or W. The order of the fields is D gene, J gene, clone size, V gene, CDR3 DNA, CDR3 protein. D genes are given only for firm matches. Clone size appears in some rows only: once, few, many, or a class for an expanded clone.

d_call: TRBD1; j_call: TRBJ1-3; clone_size: NA; v_call: TRBV6-4; cdr3_nt: TGTGCCAGCAGTGATAAACAGGGGATCGGAAACACCATATATTTT; cdr3_aa: CASSDKQGIGNTIYF
d_call: NA; j_call: TRBJ1-1; clone_size: NA; v_call: TRBV6-1; cdr3_nt: TGTGCCAGCAGTGAAGTAATGGGGTCCACAGGGGCTTTCTTT; cdr3_aa: CASSEVMGSTGAFF
d_call: NA; j_call: TRBJ1-1; clone_size: NA; v_call: TRBV30; cdr3_nt: TGTGCCTGGAGTTGGACAGATAACACTGAAGCTTTCTTT; cdr3_aa: CAWSWTDNTEAFF
d_call: NA; j_call: TRBJ1-5; clone_size: NA; v_call: TRBV5-4; cdr3_nt: TGTGCCAGCAGCTTGTGGGGGCGCGATCAGCCCCAGCATTTT; cdr3_aa: CASSLWGRDQPQHF
d_call: TRBD1; j_call: TRBJ1-2; clone_size: NA; v_call: TRBV19; cdr3_nt: TGTGCCAGTAGTATTAGGGACAGGGTCTATGGCTACACCTTC; cdr3_aa: CASSIRDRVYGYTF
d_call: TRBD2; j_call: TRBJ2-4; clone_size: NA; v_call: TRBV28; cdr3_nt: TGTGCCAGCAGCTTGGGGGGGGATTCGGACATTCAGTACTTC; cdr3_aa: CASSLGGDSDIQYF
d_call: NA; j_call: TRBJ1-6; clone_size: many; v_call: TRBV7-9; cdr3_nt: TGTGCCAGCAGCTCAGACAATCGACGGAATTCACCCCTCCACTTT; cdr3_aa: CASSSDNRRNSPLHF
d_call: NA; j_call: TRBJ1-2; clone_size: NA; v_call: TRBV27; cdr3_nt: TGTGCCAGCAGTCCCTGGAGTTTTCCGTCCACGGCTAACTATGGCTACACCTTC; cdr3_aa: CASSPWSFPSTANYGYTF
d_call: TRBD1; j_call: TRBJ1-2; clone_size: NA; v_call: TRBV4-1; cdr3_nt: TGCGCCAGCAGCCAAGCCCGGACAGGGTATGGCTACACCTTC; cdr3_aa: CASSQARTGYGYTF
d_call: TRBD1; j_call: TRBJ2-1; clone_size: few; v_call: TRBV9; cdr3_nt: TGTGCCAGCAGCCTAGGGGACAGGGCTAATGAGCAGTTCTTC; cdr3_aa: CASSLGDRANEQFF
d_call: NA; j_call: TRBJ2-7; clone_size: NA; v_call: TRBV3-1/TRBV3-2; cdr3_nt: TGTGCCAGCAGTCAGGACTACGAGCAGTACTTC; cdr3_aa: CASSQDYEQYF
d_call: NA; j_call: TRBJ1-2; clone_size: NA; v_call: TRBV6-1; cdr3_nt: TGTGCCAGCAGTTCAGGGCCCAACTATGGCTACACCTTC; cdr3_aa: CASSSGPNYGYTF
d_call: NA; j_call: TRBJ1-3; clone_size: few; v_call: TRBV6-1; cdr3_nt: TGTGCCAGCAGTGAGGCCGGGGTGCGGAACACCATATATTTT; cdr3_aa: CASSEAGVRNTIYF
d_call: TRBD1; j_call: TRBJ2-7; clone_size: NA; v_call: TRBV2; cdr3_nt: TGTGCCAGCAGTGAAGAAACAGGGGCTGTCTACGAGCAGTACTTC; cdr3_aa: CASSEETGAVYEQYF
d_call: NA; j_call: TRBJ1-2; clone_size: NA; v_call: TRBV29-1; cdr3_nt: TGCAGCGTTGAGGTGAGGCTTAATGGCTACACCTTC; cdr3_aa: CSVEVRLNGYTF
d_call: TRBD1; j_call: TRBJ1-5; clone_size: NA; v_call: TRBV18; cdr3_nt: TGTGCCAGCCGAGAAGGGACAGGGGGCAATCAGCCCCAGCATTTT; cdr3_aa: CASREGTGGNQPQHF
d_call: NA; j_call: TRBJ2-7; clone_size: NA; v_call: TRBV27; cdr3_nt: TGTGCCAGCAGGACTCCGGAGGGGTACGAGCAGTACTTC; cdr3_aa: CASRTPEGYEQYF
d_call: NA; j_call: TRBJ2-2; clone_size: NA; v_call: TRBV11-3; cdr3_nt: TGTGCCAGCAGCATAGGGCCCACCGGGGAGCTGTTTTTT; cdr3_aa: CASSIGPTGELFF